This TCR beta chain was captured by sequencing in a study of shared clonotypes between healthy human individuals. Overall study findings and caveats: The study found lower generation probabilities in non-shared clonotypes than in those shared by all four donors.

This clone was counted between two and nine times. Its antigen is unidentified. The germline V gene encodes CDR1 MNHNS and CDR2 SASEGT. Between the trimmed V and J ends, which lost 4 bases and 9 bases, there was a span of 13 bases. There are 13 residues in the CDR3. Produced via immunoSEQ multiplex PCR; TCRdb's table is partial and in-frame only. The sample contains 2.5 million or so clones, more than 80% of which appear only once. The V gene is TRBV6-1, the J gene TRBJ1-5; a possible D gene is TRBD1 (5 bases). Sequenced sample: naive CD4+ T cells sorted from blood. The subset was: CD45RA+ positively selected. The TCR originated in a young man in good health. CDR3 DNA sequence: TGTGCCAGCAGTGTGGGTCAGGGTGGGCCCCAGCATTTT. This codes for CASSVGQGGPQHF.